The clone carrying this T cell receptor beta chain was picked up many times. Its antigen is not known. The data derive from a study of CD8 T cells in ankylosing spondylitis. Study-wide results and limits: The clones that were linked to disease were reported to be significantly enriched in matched synovial fluid samples from ankylosing spondylitis patients. Characteristic of ankylosing spondylitis blood, it appeared, was a TCR beta motif comprising eight highly homologous variants. Certain motif variants had earlier appeared in reactive arthritis synovial fluid and blood.

The TCR beta libraries were generated through quantitative 5'-RACE incorporating molecular barcodes. Each CDR3 protein is one row after TCRdb ran MiXCR on the 5' RACE reads. Of a few hundred thousand distinct CDR3 sequences detected, roughly a tenth appear once; the ten largest clones hold about 6.8%. Trimming stripped 1 base from V and 10 bases from J, with 17 bases between. Germline V gene sequence: CDR1 MGHRA, CDR2 YSYEKL. The CDR3 is 16 residues long. Sequences were obtained from blood, either unsorted or a sorted T cell fraction (not recorded which). This receptor was taken from a male donor with ankylosing spondylitis or in good health (not recorded which). This chain links TRBV4-1 with TRBJ1-6, with D possibly matching TRBD1 (6 bases). The CDR3 here is CASSQGSWGRMSPLHF. The CDR3 nucleotides are TGCGCCAGCAGCCAAGGATCCTGGGGGCGCATGTCACCCCTCCACTTT.